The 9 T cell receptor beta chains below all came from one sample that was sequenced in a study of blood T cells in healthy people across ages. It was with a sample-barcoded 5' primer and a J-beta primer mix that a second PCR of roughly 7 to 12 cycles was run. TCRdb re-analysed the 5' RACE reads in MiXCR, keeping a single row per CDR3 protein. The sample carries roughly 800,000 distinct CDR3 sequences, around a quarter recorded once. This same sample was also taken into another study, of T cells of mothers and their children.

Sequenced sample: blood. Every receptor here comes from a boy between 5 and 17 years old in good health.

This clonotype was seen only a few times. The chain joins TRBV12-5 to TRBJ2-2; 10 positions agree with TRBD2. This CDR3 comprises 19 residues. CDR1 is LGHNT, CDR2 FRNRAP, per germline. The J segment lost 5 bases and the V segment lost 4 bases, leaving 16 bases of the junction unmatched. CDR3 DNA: TGTGCTAGTGGTTCGACGGCCAAGGGGAGGACTAGCGGTACCGGGGAGCTGTTTTTT. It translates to CASGSTAKGRTSGTGELFF.

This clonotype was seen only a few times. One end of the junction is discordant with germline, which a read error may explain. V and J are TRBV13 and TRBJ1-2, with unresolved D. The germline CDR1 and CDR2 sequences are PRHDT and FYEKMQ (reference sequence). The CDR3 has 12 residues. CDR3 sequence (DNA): TGTGCCAGCAGCCAAGGCGTCTATGGCCACACCTTC. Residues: CASSQGVYGHTF.

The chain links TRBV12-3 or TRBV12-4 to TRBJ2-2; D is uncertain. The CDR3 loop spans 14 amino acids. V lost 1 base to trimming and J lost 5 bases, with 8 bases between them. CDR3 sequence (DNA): TGTGCCAGCAGTTTAGATACCGATACCGGGGAGCTGTTTTTT. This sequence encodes CASSLDTDTGELFF.

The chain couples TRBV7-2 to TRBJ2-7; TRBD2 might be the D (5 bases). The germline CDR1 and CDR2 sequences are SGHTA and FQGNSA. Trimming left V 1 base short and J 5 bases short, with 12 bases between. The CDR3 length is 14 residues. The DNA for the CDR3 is TGTGCCAGCAGCTTAGTAGGGAGTGCTAACGAGCAGTACTTC. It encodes CASSLVGSANEQYF.

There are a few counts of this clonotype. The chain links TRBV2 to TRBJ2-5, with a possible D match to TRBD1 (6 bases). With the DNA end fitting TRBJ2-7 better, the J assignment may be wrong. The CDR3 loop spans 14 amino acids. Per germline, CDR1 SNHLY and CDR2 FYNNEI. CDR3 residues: CASSDRMNTYEQYF. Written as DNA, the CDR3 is TGTGCCAGCAGCGACAGGATGAATACCTACGAGCAGTACTTC.

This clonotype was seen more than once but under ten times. CDR3 DNA sequence: TGCAGCGTTGAACCACGTCTTACTGGAAACACCATATATTTT. It specifies CSVEPRLTGNTIYF. The V gene is TRBV29-1, the J gene TRBJ1-3; no reliable D call. CDR1 is SQVTM and CDR2 is ANQGSEA in the germline V gene. The CDR3 is 14 amino acids. V dropped 2 bases and J dropped 2 bases, with 10 bases sitting between them.

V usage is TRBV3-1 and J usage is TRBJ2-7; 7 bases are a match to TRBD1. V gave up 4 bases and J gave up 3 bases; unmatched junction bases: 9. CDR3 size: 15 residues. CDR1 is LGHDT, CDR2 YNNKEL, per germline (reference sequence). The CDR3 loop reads CASSPETGKDYEQYF. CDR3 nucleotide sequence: TGTGCCAGCAGCCCCGAGACAGGGAAGGACTACGAGCAGTACTTC.

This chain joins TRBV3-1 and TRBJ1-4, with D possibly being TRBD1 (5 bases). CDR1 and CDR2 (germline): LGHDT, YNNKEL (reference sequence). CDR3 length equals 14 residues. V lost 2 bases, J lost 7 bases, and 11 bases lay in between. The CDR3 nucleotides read TGTGCCAGCAGCCAATCGGGGGAGGGTGAAAAACTGTTTTTT. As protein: CASSQSGEGEKLFF.

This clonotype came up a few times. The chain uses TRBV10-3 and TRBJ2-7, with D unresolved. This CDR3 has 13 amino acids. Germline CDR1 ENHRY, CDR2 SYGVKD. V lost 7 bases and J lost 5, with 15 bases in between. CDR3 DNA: TGTGCCATCACAGAGGAATTGGTTGACGAGCAGTACTTC. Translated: CAITEELVDEQYF.